These 16 T cell receptor beta chains came from one sample sequenced in a study of blood T cell repertoires in COVID-19. Here immunoSEQ multiplex PCR was the method, and the copy in TCRdb shows in-frame clones only, minus some. The sample carries about 78,000 clones, roughly nine tenths recorded once. Sequencing used peripheral blood. These receptors all come from a man aged 45-65 years with active or convalescent COVID-19.

The chain combines TRBV6-2 or TRBV6-3 with TRBJ2-7; 9 nucleotides line up with TRBD1. CDR1 is MNHEY, CDR2 SVGEGT, per germline. J lost 9 bases, V lost 4 bases, and 7 bases had no gene match. There are 13 residues in the CDR3. The CDR3, as DNA: TGTGCCAGCAGTTTCGGGACAGGGTCTCGGCAGTACTTC. This gives the protein CASSFGTGSRQYF.

The CDR3 DNA is TGCGCCAGCAGCCTGACCGCGGTGGGAGGAGAGACCCAGTACTTC. Its protein product is CASSLTAVGGETQYF. The chain recombines TRBV4-1 with TRBJ2-5, with D possibly matching TRBD2 (6 bases). Trimming pared 4 bases from V and 4 bases from J, leaving 16 bases between. CDR1 and CDR2 (germline): MGHRA, YSYEKL. The CDR3 is 15 amino acids.

The V gene is TRBV3-1 (or the pseudogene TRBV3-2), the J gene TRBJ2-2; D is possibly TRBD2 (5 bases). Germline assignment: CDR1 LGHDT and CDR2 YNNKEL (reference sequence). There are 16 residues in the CDR3. Trimming took 1 base from V and 7 from J, leaving 16 bases between them. CDR3 DNA sequence: TGTGCCAGCAGCCAAGTTCCCCGGGGATCGGGCGGGGAGCTGTTTTTT. Translated, it gives CASSQVPRGSGGELFF.

The chain is built from TRBV19 and TRBJ2-6, with 7 bases identical to TRBD1. V lost 5 bases to trimming and J lost 0 bases; unmatched junction nucleotides: 7. Germline loops: CDR1 LNHDA, CDR2 SQIVND (reference sequence). The CDR3 covers 17 residues. CDR3 in amino acids: CASSETGMSSGANVLTF. The CDR3 region has the DNA TGTGCCAGTAGTGAGACAGGGATGAGCTCTGGGGCCAACGTCCTGACTTTC.

The genes are TRBV5-5 and TRBJ1-1, with a tentative D call TRBD1 (6 bases). The V gene lost 4 bases and the J gene lost 10 bases, with 20 bases spanning the gap. Germline assignment: CDR1 SGHKS and CDR2 YYEKEE (reference sequence). This CDR3 region has 14 residues. The CDR3 DNA follows: TGTGCCAGCAGCGACGCACAGGGTAACCGGGGAGCTTTCTTT. Its translation: CASSDAQGNRGAFF.

The chain recombines TRBV19 with TRBJ2-2; 9 positions match TRBD1. This CDR3 is 17 amino acids long. Unmatched junction bases numbered 11, after V lost 8 bases and J lost 1 base. Germline V CDR1 and CDR2: LNHDA, SQIVND (reference sequence). Written as DNA, the CDR3 is TGTGCCAGTCTGAATTCACAGGGGGCTGAGAACACCGGGGAGCTGTTTTTT. It encodes CASLNSQGAENTGELFF.

The CDR3 loop reads CASRTQGAGTGELFF. Here the CDR3 DNA reads TGTGCCAGTAGAACACAGGGGGCGGGCACCGGGGAGCTGTTTTTT. The V and J genes are TRBV19 and TRBJ2-2; 9 bases align to TRBD1. This CDR3 spans 15 amino acids. From germline, CDR1 is LNHDA and CDR2 SQIVND (reference sequence). V lost 6 bases, J lost 4 bases, and 6 bases stayed unmatched.

The chain carries TRBV10-1 and TRBJ1-1, with D possibly TRBD1 on 5 matching bases. This CDR3 region has 13 residues. From germline, CDR1 is WNHNN and CDR2 SYGVQD (reference sequence). V was trimmed by 4 bases and J by 0 bases, leaving 6 bases between them. DNA for the CDR3: TGCGCCAGCAGTGCACAGGTGAACACTGAAGCTTTCTTT. Residues: CASSAQVNTEAFF.

The chain combines TRBV3-1 (or the pseudogene TRBV3-2) with TRBJ2-3, with 8 nucleotides matching TRBD2. Germline CDR1 is LGHDT and CDR2 is YNNKEL (reference sequence). V lost 1 base, J lost 4 bases, and 4 bases stayed unmatched. The CDR3 loop spans 15 amino acids. CDR3 sequence reads: CASSQAGGGPDTQYF. CDR3 nucleotide sequence: TGTGCCAGCAGCCAAGCGGGCGGGGGGCCAGATACGCAGTATTTT.

As regards this clone: The sample carries other DNA sequences with the same CDR3. This chain connects TRBV7-9 to TRBJ1-5; perhaps TRBD1 as D (6 bases). Germline loops: CDR1 SEHNR, CDR2 FQNEAQ (reference sequence). This CDR3 region has 12 residues. V was shortened by 4 bases and J by 7 bases, with 8 bases between the two germline ends. The CDR3, as DNA: TGTGCCAGCAGCTCAGGGGTGCAGCCCCAGCATTTT. The encoded protein is CASSSGVQPQHF.

The chain uses TRBV3-1 (or the pseudogene TRBV3-2) and TRBJ1-1, with TRBD1 matching 8 bases. The CDR3 is 14 amino acids. Germline CDR1 LGHDT, CDR2 YNNKEL (reference sequence). The J segment lost 10 bases and the V segment lost 6 bases, leaving 13 bases of the junction unmatched. The CDR3 spells CASSLTGEPLRAFF. In nucleotides, the CDR3 is TGTGCCAGCAGTCTGACAGGGGAACCCCTGAGAGCTTTCTTT.

J is TRBJ2-5 and V is TRBV10-3; D might be TRBD2 (5 bases). Per the germline V gene, CDR1 is ENHRY and CDR2 is SYGVKD. Trimming pared 5 bases from V and 5 bases from J, leaving 15 bases between. This CDR3 contains 14 residues. This CDR3 is CAISPRGPGETQYF. The CDR3 DNA follows: TGTGCCATCAGTCCTCGGGGTCCGGGGGAGACCCAGTACTTC.

The rearrangement uses TRBV5-4 and TRBJ2-7; TRBD1 matches 7 bases. The CDR3 loop spans 14 amino acids. Germline V lookup: CDR1 SGHNT, CDR2 YYREEE (reference sequence). V was clipped by 0 bases and J by 5 bases; unmatched bases: 5. The CDR3 DNA follows: TGTGCCAGCAGCTTGGGACAGGGCCCCAACGAGCAGTACTTC. Translation gives CASSLGQGPNEQYF.

The chain employs TRBV6-6 and TRBJ1-5, with D perhaps TRBD1 (6 bases). The CDR3 consists of 14 residues. Trimming removed 7 bases from V and 4 bases from J, with 14 bases in between. The germline CDR1 and CDR2 sequences are MNHNY and SVGAGI (reference sequence). The CDR3 reads CASNTGPGNQPQHF. CDR3 in DNA: TGTGCCAGCAACACAGGGCCGGGTAATCAGCCCCAGCATTTT.

As to this clone: This sample also contains other DNA sequences that code for the same CDR3. The V and J genes are TRBV19 and TRBJ2-2; D gene ambiguous. The CDR3 extends over 13 amino acids. CDR1 LNHDA and CDR2 SQIVND come from the germline V gene (reference sequence). Trimming took 2 bases from V and 5 from J, leaving 6 bases between them. The CDR3 nucleotides are TGTGCCAGTAGTATACAGGTTACCGGGGAGCTGTTTTTT. Encoded protein: CASSIQVTGELFF. Full variable domain (remainder filled in from reference TRBV19 and TRBJ2-2): DGGITQSPKYLFRKEGQNVTLSCEQNLNHDAMYWYRQDPGQGLRLIYYSQIVNDFQKGDIAEGYSVSREKKESFPLTVTSAQKNPTAFYLCASSIQVTGELFFGEGSRLTVL.

The gene calls are TRBV7-2 and TRBJ2-1; no definite D call. Germline values: CDR1 SGHTA, CDR2 FQGNSA. Trimming removed 3 bases from V and 7 bases from J, with 4 bases in between. CDR3 size: 11 residues. Written as DNA, the CDR3 is TGTGCCAGCAGCTTTCCTAATGAGCAGTTCTTC. It encodes CASSFPNEQFF. The full variable domain, its missing parts supplied by reference TRBV7-2 and TRBJ2-1, is GAGVSQSPSNKVTEKGKDVELRCDPISGHTALYWYRQSLGQGLEFLIYFQGNSAPDKSGLPSDRFSAERTGGSVSTLTIQRTQQEDSAVYLCASSFPNEQFFGPGTRLTVL.